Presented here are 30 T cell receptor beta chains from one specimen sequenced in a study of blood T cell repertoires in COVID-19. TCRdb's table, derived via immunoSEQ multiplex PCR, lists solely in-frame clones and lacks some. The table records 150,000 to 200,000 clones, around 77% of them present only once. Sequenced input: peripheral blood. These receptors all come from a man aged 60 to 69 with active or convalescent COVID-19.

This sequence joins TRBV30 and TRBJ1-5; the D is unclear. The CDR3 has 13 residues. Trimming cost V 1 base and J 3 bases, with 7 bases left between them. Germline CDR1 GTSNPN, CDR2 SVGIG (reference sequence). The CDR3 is CAWSGHPNQPQHF. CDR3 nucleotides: TGTGCCTGGAGTGGACACCCCAATCAGCCCCAGCATTTT.

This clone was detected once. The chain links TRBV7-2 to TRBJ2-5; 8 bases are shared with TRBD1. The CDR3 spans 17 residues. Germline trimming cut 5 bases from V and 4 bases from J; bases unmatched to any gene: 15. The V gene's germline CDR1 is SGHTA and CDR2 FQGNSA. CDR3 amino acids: CASSPGGRRKGGETQYF. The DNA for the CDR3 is TGTGCCAGCAGCCCAGGGGGCCGGAGAAAGGGAGGAGAGACCCAGTACTTC.

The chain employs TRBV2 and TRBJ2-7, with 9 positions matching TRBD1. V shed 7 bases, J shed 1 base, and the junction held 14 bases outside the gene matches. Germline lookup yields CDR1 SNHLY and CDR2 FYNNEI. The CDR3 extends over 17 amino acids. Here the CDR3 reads CASTQTRKGTGSYEQYF. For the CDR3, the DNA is TGTGCCAGCACTCAGACCCGGAAAGGGACAGGGTCCTACGAGCAGTACTTC.

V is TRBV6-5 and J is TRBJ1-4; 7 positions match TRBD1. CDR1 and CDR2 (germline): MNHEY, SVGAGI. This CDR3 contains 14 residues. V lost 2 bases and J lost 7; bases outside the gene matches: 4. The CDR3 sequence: CASSYNQGGEKLFF. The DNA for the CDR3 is TGTGCCAGCAGTTACAATCAGGGGGGTGAAAAACTGTTTTTT.

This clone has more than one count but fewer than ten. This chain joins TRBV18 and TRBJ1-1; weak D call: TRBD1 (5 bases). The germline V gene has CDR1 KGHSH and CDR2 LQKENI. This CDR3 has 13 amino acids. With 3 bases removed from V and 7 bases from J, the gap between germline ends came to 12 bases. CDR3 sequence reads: CASSPGQGGEAFF. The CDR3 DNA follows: TGTGCCAGCTCACCGGGGCAGGGCGGTGAAGCTTTCTTT.

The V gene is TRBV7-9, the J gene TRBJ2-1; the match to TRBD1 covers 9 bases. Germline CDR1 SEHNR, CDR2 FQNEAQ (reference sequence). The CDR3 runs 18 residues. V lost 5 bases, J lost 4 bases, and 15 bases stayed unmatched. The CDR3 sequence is CASSAPPGQGVLYNEQFF. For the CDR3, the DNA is TGTGCCAGCAGCGCGCCCCCGGGACAGGGAGTGTTGTACAATGAGCAGTTCTTC.

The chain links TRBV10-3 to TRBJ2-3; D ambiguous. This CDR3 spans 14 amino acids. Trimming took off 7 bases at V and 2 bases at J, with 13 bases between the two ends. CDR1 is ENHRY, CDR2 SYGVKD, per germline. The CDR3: CAIKPEPSTDTQYF. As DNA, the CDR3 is TGTGCCATCAAACCGGAGCCTTCCACAGATACGCAGTATTTT.

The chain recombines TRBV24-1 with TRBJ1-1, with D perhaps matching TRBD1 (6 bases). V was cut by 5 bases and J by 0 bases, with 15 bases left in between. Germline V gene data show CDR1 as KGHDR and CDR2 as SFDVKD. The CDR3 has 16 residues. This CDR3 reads CATSGKGRGLNTEAFF. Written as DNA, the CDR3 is TGTGCCACCAGTGGCAAAGGCAGGGGACTGAACACTGAAGCTTTCTTT.

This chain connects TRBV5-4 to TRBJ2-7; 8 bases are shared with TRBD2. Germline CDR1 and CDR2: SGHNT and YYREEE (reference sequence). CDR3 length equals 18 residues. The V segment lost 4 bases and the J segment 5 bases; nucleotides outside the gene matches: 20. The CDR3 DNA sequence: TGTGCCAGCAGCCCCTACAACAGGCGTGGCGGGAGGACTAACGAGCAGTACTTC. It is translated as CASSPYNRRGGRTNEQYF.

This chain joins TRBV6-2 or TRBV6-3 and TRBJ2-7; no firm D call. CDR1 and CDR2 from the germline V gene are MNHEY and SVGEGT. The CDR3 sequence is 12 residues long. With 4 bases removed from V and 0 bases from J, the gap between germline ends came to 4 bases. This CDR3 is CASSFSSYEQYF. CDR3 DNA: TGTGCCAGCAGTTTCAGCTCCTACGAGCAGTACTTC.

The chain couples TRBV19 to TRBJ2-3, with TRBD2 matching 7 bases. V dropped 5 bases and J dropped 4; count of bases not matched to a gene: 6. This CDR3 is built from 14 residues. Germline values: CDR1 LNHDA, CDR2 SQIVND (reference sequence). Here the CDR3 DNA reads TGTGCCAGTAGTCCGCCCCTAGCGGCAGATACGCAGTATTTT. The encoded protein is CASSPPLAADTQYF.

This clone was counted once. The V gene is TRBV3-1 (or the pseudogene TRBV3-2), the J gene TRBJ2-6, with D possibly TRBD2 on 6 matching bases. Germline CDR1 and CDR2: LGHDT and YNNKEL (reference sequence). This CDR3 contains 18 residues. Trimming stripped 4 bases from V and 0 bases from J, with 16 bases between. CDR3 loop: CASSRPGLVFSGANVLTF. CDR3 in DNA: TGTGCCAGCAGCCGTCCGGGACTCGTGTTCTCTGGGGCCAACGTCCTGACTTTC.

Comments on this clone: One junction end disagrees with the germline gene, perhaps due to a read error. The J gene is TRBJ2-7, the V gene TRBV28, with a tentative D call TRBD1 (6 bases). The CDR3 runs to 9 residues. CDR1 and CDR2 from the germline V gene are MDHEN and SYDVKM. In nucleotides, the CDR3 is TGTGCCAGCGGCCCAGGGGTCCACTTC. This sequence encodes CASGPGVHF.

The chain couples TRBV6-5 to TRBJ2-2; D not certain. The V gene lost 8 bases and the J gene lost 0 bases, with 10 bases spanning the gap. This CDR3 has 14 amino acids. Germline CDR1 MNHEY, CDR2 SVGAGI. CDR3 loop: CASREIANTGELFF. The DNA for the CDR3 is TGTGCCAGCCGAGAGATTGCGAACACCGGGGAGCTGTTTTTT.

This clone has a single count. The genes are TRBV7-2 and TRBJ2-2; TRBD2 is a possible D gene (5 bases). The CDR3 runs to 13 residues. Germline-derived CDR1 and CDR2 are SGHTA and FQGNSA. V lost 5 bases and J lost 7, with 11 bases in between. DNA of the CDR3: TGTGCCAGCAGCGCAGCTGGGAGCGGGGAGCTGTTTTTT. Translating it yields CASSAAGSGELFF.

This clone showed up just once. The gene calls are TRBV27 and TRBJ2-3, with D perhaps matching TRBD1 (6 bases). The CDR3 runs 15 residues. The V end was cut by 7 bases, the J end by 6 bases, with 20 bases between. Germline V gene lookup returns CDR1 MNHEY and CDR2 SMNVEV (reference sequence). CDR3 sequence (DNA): TGTGCCAGCATCAGCCCCGCGAGGCAGGGGGATACGCAGTATTTT. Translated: CASISPARQGDTQYF.

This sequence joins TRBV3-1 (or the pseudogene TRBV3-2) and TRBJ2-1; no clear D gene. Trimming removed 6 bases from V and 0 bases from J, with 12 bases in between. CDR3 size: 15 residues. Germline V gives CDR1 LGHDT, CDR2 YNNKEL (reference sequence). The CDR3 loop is CASSQTTSSYNEQFF. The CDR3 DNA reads TGTGCCAGCAGTCAAACTACCAGCTCCTACAATGAGCAGTTCTTC.

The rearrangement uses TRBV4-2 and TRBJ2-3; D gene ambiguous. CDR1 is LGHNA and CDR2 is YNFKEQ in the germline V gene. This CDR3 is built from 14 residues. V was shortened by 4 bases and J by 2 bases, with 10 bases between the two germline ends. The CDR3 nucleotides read TGTGCCAGCAGCCCCGGGTACTCCACAGATACGCAGTATTTT. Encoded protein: CASSPGYSTDTQYF.

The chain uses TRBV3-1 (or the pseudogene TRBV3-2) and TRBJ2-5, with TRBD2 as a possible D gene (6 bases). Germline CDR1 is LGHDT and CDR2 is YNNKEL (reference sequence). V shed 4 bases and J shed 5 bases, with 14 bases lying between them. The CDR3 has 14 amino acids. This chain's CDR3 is CASSPRGGGETQYF. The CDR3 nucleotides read TGTGCCAGCAGCCCTCGGGGAGGCGGGGAGACCCAGTACTTC.

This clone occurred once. The DNA of the CDR3 is TGTGCCAGCAGCCGGACTAGCGGGGTTTACAATGAGCAGTTCTTC. It yields the protein CASSRTSGVYNEQFF. This chain uses TRBV14 with TRBJ2-1; 12 bases fit TRBD2. CDR1 and CDR2 (germline): SGHDN, FVKESK. Unmatched junction bases numbered 2, after V lost 4 bases and J lost 4 bases. CDR3 size: 15 residues.

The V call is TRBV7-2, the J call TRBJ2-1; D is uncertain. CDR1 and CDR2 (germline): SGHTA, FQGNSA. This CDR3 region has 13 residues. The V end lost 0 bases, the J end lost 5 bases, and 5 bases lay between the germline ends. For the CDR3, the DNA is TGTGCCAGCAGCTTAGCGCGCAACAATGAGCAGTTCTTC. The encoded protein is CASSLARNNEQFF.

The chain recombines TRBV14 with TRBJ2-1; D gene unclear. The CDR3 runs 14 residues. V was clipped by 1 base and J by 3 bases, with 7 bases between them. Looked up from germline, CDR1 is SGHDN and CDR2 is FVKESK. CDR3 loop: CASSQVSIYNEQFF. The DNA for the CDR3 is TGTGCCAGCAGCCAAGTTAGTATCTACAATGAGCAGTTCTTC.

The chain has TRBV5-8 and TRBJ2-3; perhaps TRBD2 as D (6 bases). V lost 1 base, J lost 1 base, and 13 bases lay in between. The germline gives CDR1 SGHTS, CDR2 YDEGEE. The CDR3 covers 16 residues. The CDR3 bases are TGTGCCAGCAGCTTGTGGGGAGGTGGTGGCACAGATACGCAGTATTTT. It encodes CASSLWGGGGTDTQYF. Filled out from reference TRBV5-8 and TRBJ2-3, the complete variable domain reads EAGVTQSPTHLIKTRGQQATLRCSPISGHTSVYWYQQALGLGLQFLLWYDEGEERNRGNFPPRFSGRQFPNYSSELNVNALELEDSALYLCASSLWGGGGTDTQYFGPGTRLTVL.

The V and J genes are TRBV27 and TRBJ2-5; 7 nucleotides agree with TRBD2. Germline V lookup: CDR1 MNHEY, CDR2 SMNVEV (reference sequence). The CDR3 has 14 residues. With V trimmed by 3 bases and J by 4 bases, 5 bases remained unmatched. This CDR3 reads CASSFAGVGETQYF. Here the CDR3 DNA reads TGTGCCAGCAGTTTTGCGGGAGTGGGAGAGACCCAGTACTTC.

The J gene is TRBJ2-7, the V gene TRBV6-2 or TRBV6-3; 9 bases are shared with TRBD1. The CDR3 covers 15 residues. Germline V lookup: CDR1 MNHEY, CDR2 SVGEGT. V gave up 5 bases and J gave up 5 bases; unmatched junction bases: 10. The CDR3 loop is CASSGPGQGRHEQYF. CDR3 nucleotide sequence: TGTGCCAGCAGTGGACCGGGACAGGGTCGCCACGAGCAGTACTTC.

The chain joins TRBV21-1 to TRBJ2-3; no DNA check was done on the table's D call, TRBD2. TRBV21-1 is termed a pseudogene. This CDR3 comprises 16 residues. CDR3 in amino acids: CASSKGSQEGTDTQYF. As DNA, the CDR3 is TGTGCCAGCAGCAAAGGTAGTCAGGAGGGGACAGATACGCAGTATTTT.

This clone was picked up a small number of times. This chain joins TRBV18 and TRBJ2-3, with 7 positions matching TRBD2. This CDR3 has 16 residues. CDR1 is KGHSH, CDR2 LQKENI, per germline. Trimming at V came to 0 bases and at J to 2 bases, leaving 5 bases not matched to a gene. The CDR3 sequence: CASSPPSSGATDTQYF. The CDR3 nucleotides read TGTGCCAGCTCACCACCGTCTAGCGGTGCCACAGATACGCAGTATTTT.

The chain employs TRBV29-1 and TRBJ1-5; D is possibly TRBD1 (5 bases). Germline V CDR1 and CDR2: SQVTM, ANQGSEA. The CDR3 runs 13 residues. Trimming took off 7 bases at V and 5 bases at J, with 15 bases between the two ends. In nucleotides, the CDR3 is TGCAGCGGTGCTCAGGGTAGAGATCAGCCCCAGCATTTT. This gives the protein CSGAQGRDQPQHF.

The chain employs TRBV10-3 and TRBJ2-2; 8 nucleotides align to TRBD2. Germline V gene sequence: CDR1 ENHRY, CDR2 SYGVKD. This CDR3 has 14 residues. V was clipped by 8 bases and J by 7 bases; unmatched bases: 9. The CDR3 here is CAISQRELSGELFF. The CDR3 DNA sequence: TGTGCCATCTCCCAGCGGGAGCTTAGCGGGGAGCTGTTTTTT.

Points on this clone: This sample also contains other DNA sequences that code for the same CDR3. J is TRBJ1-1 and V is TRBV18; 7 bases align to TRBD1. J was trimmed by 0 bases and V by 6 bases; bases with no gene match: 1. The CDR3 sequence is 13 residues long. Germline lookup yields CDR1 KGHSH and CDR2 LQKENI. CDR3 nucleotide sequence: TGTGCCAGCTCGACAGGGCTGAACACTGAAGCTTTCTTT. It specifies CASSTGLNTEAFF.